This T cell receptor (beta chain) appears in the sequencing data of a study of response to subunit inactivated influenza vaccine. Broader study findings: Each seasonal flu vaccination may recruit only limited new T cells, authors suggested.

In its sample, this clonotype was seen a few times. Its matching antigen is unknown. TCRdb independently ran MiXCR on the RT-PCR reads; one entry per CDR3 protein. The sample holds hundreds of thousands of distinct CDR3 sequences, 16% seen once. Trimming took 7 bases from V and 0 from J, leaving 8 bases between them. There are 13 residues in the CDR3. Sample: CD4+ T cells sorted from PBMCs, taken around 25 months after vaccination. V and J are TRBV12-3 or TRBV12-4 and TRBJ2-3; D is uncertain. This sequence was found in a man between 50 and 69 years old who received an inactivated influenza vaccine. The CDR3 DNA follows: TGTGCCAGCACAGTGGACAGCACAGATACGCAGTATTTT. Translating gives CASTVDSTDTQYF.